The T cell receptor beta chain described here comes from a study of blood T cell repertoires in COVID-19. Repertoires were generated with immunoSEQ multiplex PCR, while TCRdb's copy carries only in-frame clones and drops some. The table includes 50,000 to 60,000 clones, 80% to 85% detected once. The receptor comes from a man older than 75 with COVID-19, enrolled during active disease. The source material was peripheral blood.

The CDR3 protein is CASSLDAGGYEQFF. The CDR3 DNA is TGCGCCAGCAGCTTGGATGCGGGGGGGTATGAGCAGTTCTTC. The chain joins TRBV5-1 to TRBJ2-1; 9 nucleotides line up with TRBD2. V was clipped by 0 bases and J by 8 bases; unmatched bases: 3. Germline V gene lookup returns CDR1 SGHRS and CDR2 YFSETQ. The CDR3 consists of 14 residues.